Listed below are T cell receptor beta chains from one sample, sequenced in a study of cytomegalovirus exposure and HLA in healthy donors. Assay used: immunoSEQ multiplex PCR; TCRdb lists only in-frame clones, some missing. The sample consists of approximately 150,000 clones, roughly 79% of them appearing once. Sequenced input: PBMCs. The receptors shown here come from a man aged 18-30 years in good health and CMV-seropositive. The CDR3 runs from the conserved cysteine through the conserved F or W. Each record gives: clone size, J gene, D gene, V gene, CDR3 protein, CDR3 DNA. D genes are given only for firm matches. Not all rows give a size; the values are once, few, many and, for expanded clones, a class.

>few|TRBJ2-3|NA|TRBV5-1
CASKGAVGQDTDTQYF
TGCGCCAGCAAAGGGGCCGTAGGACAAGACACAGATACGCAGTATTTT
>NA|TRBJ2-7|TRBD1|TRBV4-1
CASSPGDRSYEQYF
TGCGCCAGCAGCCCGGGGGACAGGAGCTACGAGCAGTACTTC
>NA|TRBJ1-1|NA|TRBV6-1
CASSSRSRGNTEAFF
TGTGCCAGCAGTTCGAGGTCCCGGGGGAACACTGAAGCTTTCTTT
>NA|TRBJ1-6|NA|TRBV7-9
CASSLEGIGSPLHF
TGTGCCAGCAGCTTAGAGGGGATTGGCTCACCCCTCCACTTT
>few|TRBJ1-1|NA|TRBV7-6
CASSRQGNTEAFF
TGTGCCAGCAGCCGGCAGGGCAACACTGAAGCTTTCTTT
>NA|TRBJ2-7|TRBD1|TRBV13
CASSFGQGGFNEQYF
TGTGCCAGCAGCTTCGGACAGGGTGGGTTTAACGAGCAGTACTTC
>NA|TRBJ1-2|TRBD1|TRBV29-1
CSARTGDIDYGYTF
TGCAGCGCCCGGACAGGGGATATAGACTATGGCTACACCTTC
>NA|TRBJ2-7|TRBD2|TRBV7-9
CASSSRGGEYEQYF
TGTGCCAGCAGCTCCCGGGGGGGGGAGTACGAGCAGTACTTC
>NA|TRBJ1-1|NA|TRBV14
CASSPYPTGLGGAFF
TGTGCCAGCAGCCCTTACCCAACGGGTCTAGGTGGAGCTTTCTTT
>NA|TRBJ2-7|NA|TRBV11-2
CASSFIHEQYF
TGTGCCAGCAGCTTCATCCACGAGCAGTACTTC
>NA|TRBJ1-5|NA|TRBV5-1
CASSVDGVSNQPQHF
TGCGCCAGCAGCGTCGACGGGGTTAGCAATCAGCCCCAGCATTTT
>NA|TRBJ2-3|NA|TRBV4-3
CASSQEGLPGVDTQYF
TGCGCCAGCAGCCAAGAGGGCCTTCCGGGAGTAGATACGCAGTATTTT
>NA|TRBJ2-2|TRBD1|TRBV19
CASSTNPYRGSTGELFF
TGTGCCAGTAGTACAAATCCTTACAGGGGCTCCACCGGGGAGCTGTTTTTT
>NA|TRBJ1-1|NA|TRBV2
CASDEPGATEAFF
TGTGCCAGCGATGAACCAGGGGCCACTGAAGCTTTCTTT
>NA|TRBJ1-1|NA|TRBV18
CASSPTHGRIMNTEAFF
TGTGCCAGCTCACCGACCCATGGGCGCATTATGAACACTGAAGCTTTCTTT
>NA|TRBJ2-1|NA|TRBV28
CASSDPHPGDEQFF
TGTGCCAGCAGTGACCCCCACCCCGGGGATGAGCAGTTCTTC
>few|TRBJ1-3|NA|TRBV28
CASSFRGFKHTIYF
TGTGCCAGCAGTTTCCGGGGTTTTAAACACACCATATATTTT
>NA|TRBJ2-3|NA|TRBV6-5
CASSYLSSDTQYF
TGTGCCAGCAGTTACCTAAGTTCAGATACGCAGTATTTT
>NA|TRBJ2-1|NA|TRBV14
CASSHQLVSRHEQFF
TGTGCCAGCAGCCACCAACTAGTCTCTCGGCATGAGCAGTTCTTC
>once|TRBJ2-7|TRBD2|TRBV30
CAWSVGFLREGSYEQYF
TGTGCCTGGAGTGTAGGTTTTTTGAGGGAGGGTTCCTACGAGCAGTACTTC
>few|TRBJ2-3|NA|TRBV25-1
CASSQGHGWDTQYF
TGTGCCAGCAGTCAGGGACACGGCTGGGATACGCAGTATTTT
>NA|TRBJ2-1|TRBD2|TRBV11-2
CASSLVGGIYNEQFF
TGTGCCAGCAGCTTAGTGGGGGGGATCTACAATGAGCAGTTCTTC
>NA|TRBJ2-3|NA|TRBV2
CASSEVVTDTQYF
TGTGCCAGCAGTGAGGTAGTTACCGATACGCAGTATTTT
>NA|TRBJ2-3|NA|TRBV7-9
CASRRLDTQYF
TGTGCCAGCCGGAGGTTGGATACGCAGTATTTT
>NA|TRBJ2-3|TRBD2|TRBV4-3
CASSQGLAADTQYF
TGCGCCAGCAGCCAAGGACTAGCAGCAGATACGCAGTATTTT
>few|TRBJ1-1|TRBD1|TRBV9
CASSAQGENTEAFF
TGTGCCAGCAGCGCCCAGGGGGAGAACACTGAAGCTTTCTTT
>NA|TRBJ2-3|TRBD2|TRBV6-5
CASSSMAGGRIDTQYF
TGTGCCAGCAGTTCCATGGCGGGAGGGCGTATAGATACGCAGTATTTT
>NA|TRBJ2-3|TRBD1|TRBV5-1
CASSLGQGGTDTQYF
TGCGCCAGCAGCTTGGGACAGGGCGGGACAGATACGCAGTATTTT